The subject of this entry is one T cell receptor (beta chain). In the same sample, other DNA sequences code for this CDR3. Germline-derived CDR1 and CDR2 are MNHEY and SMNVEV (reference sequence). V was pared by 3 bases and J by 4 bases, with 7 bases between. The CDR3 totals 13 residues. These data come from a study of control samples from healthy donors and cancer patients. Using immunoSEQ multiplex PCR, the repertoire was profiled, and TCRdb retains in-frame clones only, with some absent. The sample lists roughly 70,000 clones, approximately 84% occurring once. The chain is built from TRBV27 and TRBJ1-5, with a weak D call TRBD1 (6 bases). This TCR came from a middle-aged man in good health. The sequenced material came from blood. In DNA form, the CDR3 reads TGTGCCAGCAGTTTGAGGGGGAATCAGCCCCAGCATTTT. It yields the protein CASSLRGNQPQHF.